This TCR beta chain was identified in a study of T-cell memory formation after mild COVID-19. Background on the study: The two donors had largely donor-specific TCR clusters.

MiXCR, applied by TCRdb to the 5' RACE reads, yields one record per CDR3 protein. The sample carries some 110,000 distinct CDR3 sequences, approximately 15% recorded once. This CDR3 is built from 17 residues. CDR1 is SGHNT and CDR2 is YENEEA in the germline V gene. V shed 5 bases, J shed 5 bases, and the junction held 10 bases outside the gene matches. The study, taken as a whole, reports: Pre-infection memory showed some responding clones, and this suggested that cross-reactive memory joined. Unconfirmed was the SARS-CoV-2 specificity of second-wave clones that peaked on day 37. Later expanders leaned toward CD4+, whereas clones contracting from day 15 to 85 were balanced CD4/CD8.

This clonotype was seen more than once but under ten times. Its target is unknown. The J gene is TRBJ2-2, the V gene TRBV11-3; 11 nucleotides line up with TRBD2. The sequence came from an adult woman who had mild COVID-19 (a few samples of this study predate the infection). Cell type and time point are not known. Sequencing was performed on PBMCs or a T cell subset sorted from them (not recorded which). The CDR3 reads CASSRGELAGGTGELFF. CDR3 in DNA: TGTGCCAGCAGCCGAGGAGAGCTAGCGGGAGGTACCGGGGAGCTGTTTTTT.